This T cell receptor beta chain was observed in a study of blood T cell repertoires in COVID-19. Study as a whole: Sources were T cells, B-cell-depleted T cells, or PBMCs; the material itself was cDNA or gDNA.

V shed 4 bases, J shed 6 bases, and the junction held 2 bases outside the gene matches. Per the germline V gene, CDR1 is LNHDA and CDR2 is SQIVND (reference sequence). CDR3 length: 13 residues. Authors' processing steps: Counts of nucleated cells, estimated from reference gene primer amplification, were obtained. The method was immunoSEQ multiplex PCR; TCRdb's version includes in-frame clones alone and lacks a portion of them. The DNA gave D and trimming, while V, J and clone size come from that table. There are over 150,000 clones in the sample; approximately 87% occur only once, and over 9% lies in the top ten.

This TCR derives from a woman in her sixties or seventies with COVID-19, enrolled during active disease. Material for sequencing was peripheral blood. The J gene is TRBJ2-1, the V gene TRBV19, with 8 bases fitting TRBD1. The CDR3 coding sequence is TGTGCCAGTAGTAAGACAGGGGTCAATGAGCAGTTCTTC. Protein: CASSKTGVNEQFF.